This T cell receptor beta chain was captured in a study of PD-1 blockade in mismatch repair-deficient tumors. Study overall: All were previously treated, progressing patients with approximately 12 mismatch repair-deficient cancer types. Study results and caveats: Rapid post-treatment expansion, then contraction, generally preceding radiologic response, marked tumor-resident clones.

The method was immunoSEQ multiplex PCR; TCRdb's version includes in-frame clones alone and lacks a portion of them. The table has over 30,000 clones, about 85% seen once. V was pared by 6 bases and J by 4 bases, with 21 bases between. Germline values: CDR1 MDHEN, CDR2 SYDVKM. This CDR3 spans 17 amino acids. TCR sequencing covered three patients who responded to pembrolizumab. As to this clone: What it binds is not known.

This TCR was sampled from an adult with mismatch repair-deficient cancer. The genes are TRBV28 and TRBJ1-4, with a possible D match to TRBD1 (5 bases). The material sequenced was PBMCs, taken 6 weeks after starting pembrolizumab. CDR3 sequence: CASSTPWGVGFNEKLFF. CDR3 nucleotides: TGTGCCAGCAGCACTCCTTGGGGGGTGGGTTTTAATGAAAAACTGTTTTTT.